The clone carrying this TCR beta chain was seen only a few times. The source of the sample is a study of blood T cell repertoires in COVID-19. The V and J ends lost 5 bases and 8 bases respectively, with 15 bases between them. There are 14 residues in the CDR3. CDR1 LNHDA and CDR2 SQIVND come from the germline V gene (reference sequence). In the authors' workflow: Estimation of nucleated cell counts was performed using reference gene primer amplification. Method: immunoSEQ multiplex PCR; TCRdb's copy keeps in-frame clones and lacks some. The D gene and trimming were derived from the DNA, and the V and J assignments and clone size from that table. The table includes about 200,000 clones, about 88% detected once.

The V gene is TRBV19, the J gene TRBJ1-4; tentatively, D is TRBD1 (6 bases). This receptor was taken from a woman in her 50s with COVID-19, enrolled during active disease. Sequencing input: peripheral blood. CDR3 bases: TGTGCCAGTAGTGGACAGCCTATCCGGGAAAAACTGTTTTTT. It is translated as CASSGQPIREKLFF.